The 2 T cell receptor beta chains below were found in one sample sequenced in a study of blood T cells in healthy people across ages. A second PCR, run for roughly 6 to 11 cycles, used a sample-barcoded 5' primer plus a J-beta primer mix. TCRdb analysed the 5' RACE reads with MiXCR anew, one entry per CDR3 protein. The table includes about 1,600,000 distinct CDR3 sequences, approximately 42% detected once. Input material: blood. These receptors all stem from a woman younger than 30 in good health.

The chain joins TRBV5-8 to TRBJ2-1; D possibly corresponds to TRBD2 (5 bases). The CDR3 length is 15 residues. V was pared by 0 bases and J by 3 bases, with 10 bases between. Germline assignment: CDR1 SGHTS and CDR2 YDEGEE. The CDR3 coding sequence is TGTGCCAGCAGCTTGGGGGCCCGGGACTACAATGAGCAGTTCTTC. As protein: CASSLGARDYNEQFF.

The V gene is TRBV6-1, the J gene TRBJ1-4; tentatively, D is TRBD1 (5 bases). Germline-derived CDR1 and CDR2 are MNHNS and SASEGT. The CDR3 loop spans 14 amino acids. Between the trimmed V and J ends, which lost 4 bases and 3 bases, there was a span of 9 bases. The CDR3 coding sequence is TGTGCCAGCAGTGGACAGTTCGCTAATGAAAAACTGTTTTTT. Residues: CASSGQFANEKLFF.